Below, 15 T cell receptor beta chains from the same sample are listed, as sequenced in a study of vaccination and CD4 T cells after COVID-19. These receptors are not linked to any known antigen. Treatment here: roughly nine-day PBMC culture with coronavirus spike peptide pools or control peptides (ViraFEST assay). Once obtained from cultured CD4+ T cells, the DNA was sequenced using the Oncomine TCR Beta short-read assay. In TCRdb, the PCR reads were re-called with MiXCR into one record per CDR3 protein. The sample yields 14,000 to 15,000 distinct CDR3 sequences, 45% to 50% seen once. The specimen comprised cultured CD4+ T cells from blood, sampled after SARS-CoV-2 vaccination. These TCRs come from a human donor with COVID-19.

V and J are TRBV10-2 and TRBJ1-5, with TRBD1 matching over 11 bases. The V gene end was trimmed by 8 bases and the J gene end by 0 bases; junction bases not matched to a gene: 6. The CDR3 sequence is 16 residues long. Germline values: CDR1 WSHSY, CDR2 SAAADI. CDR3 sequence reads: CASQGQGVPSNQPQHF. As DNA, the CDR3 is TGCGCCAGCCAGGGACAGGGGGTTCCTAGCAATCAGCCCCAGCATTTT.

This clonotype was seen a handful of times. This sequence joins TRBV20-1 and TRBJ2-7; perhaps TRBD1 as D (6 bases). V was pared by 0 bases and J by 8 bases, with 14 bases between. The CDR3 spans 13 residues. CDR1 and CDR2 (germline): DFQATT, SNEGSKA (reference sequence). CDR3 nucleotide sequence: TGCAGTGCTAGAGATCCGTTCGGACAGAAGCAGTACTTC. The encoded protein is CSARDPFGQKQYF.

Only one count was recorded for this clonotype. This chain joins TRBV4-1 and TRBJ2-7, with D perhaps TRBD2 (6 bases). V lost 5 bases to trimming and J lost 0 bases, with 17 bases between them. CDR1 MGHRA and CDR2 YSYEKL come from the germline V gene. The CDR3 contains 16 residues. The CDR3 reads CASSFRGDTSSYEQYF. The CDR3, as DNA: TGCGCCAGCAGCTTTCGCGGGGATACGAGCTCCTACGAGCAGTACTTC.

The chain uses TRBV20-1 and TRBJ2-3; tentative D call: TRBD2 (5 bases). V was cut by 5 bases and J by 0 bases, with 12 bases left in between. The germline CDR1 and CDR2 sequences are DFQATT and SNEGSKA (reference sequence). The CDR3 totals 14 residues. The CDR3 DNA sequence: TGCAGTGCTCCCCAAGGCGGGAGCACAGATACGCAGTATTTT. Translation: CSAPQGGSTDTQYF.

The rearrangement links TRBV2 to TRBJ2-1, with D possibly matching TRBD2 (6 bases). V dropped 2 bases and J dropped 6 bases, with 11 bases sitting between them. The CDR3 spans 14 residues. Germline CDR1 SNHLY, CDR2 FYNNEI. The CDR3: CASSEHLAANEQFF. CDR3 nucleotides: TGTGCCAGCAGTGAACACTTAGCGGCCAATGAGCAGTTCTTC.

This clonotype was seen only a few times. The chain couples TRBV12-3 or TRBV12-4 to TRBJ1-5, with TRBD1 identical over 9 bases. The CDR3 covers 15 residues. Trimming removed 5 bases from V and 2 bases from J; junction bases left unmatched: 4. The CDR3 loop is CASSRDRARNQPQHF. The CDR3, as DNA: TGTGCCAGCAGTAGGGACAGGGCGCGCAATCAGCCCCAGCATTTT.

The J gene is TRBJ2-3, the V gene TRBV20-1; D is unclear. CDR1 and CDR2 (germline): DFQATT, SNEGSKA (reference sequence). Trimming took 6 bases from V and 0 from J, leaving 19 bases between them. This CDR3 contains 16 residues. The CDR3 DNA sequence: TGCAGTGCCAAAACCTGGGGTGTGACTAGCACAGATACGCAGTATTTT. It encodes CSAKTWGVTSTDTQYF.

The chain couples TRBV10-1 to TRBJ2-7; the D is unclear. The germline CDR1 and CDR2 sequences are WNHNN and SYGVQD (reference sequence). The CDR3 has 13 amino acids. V shed 2 bases and J shed 6 bases, with 11 bases lying between them. In DNA form, the CDR3 reads TGCGCCAGCAGTGAGCAACAGAATGCCGAGCAGTACTTC. Its protein product is CASSEQQNAEQYF.

The J gene is TRBJ2-6, the V gene TRBV20-1; maybe TRBD1 (6 bases). Per germline, CDR1 DFQATT and CDR2 SNEGSKA (reference sequence). The length of the CDR3 is 16 residues. V shed 3 bases and J shed 2 bases, with 14 bases lying between them. The CDR3 protein is CSARASAGAGANVLTF. The CDR3 DNA follows: TGCAGTGCTAGGGCAAGCGCAGGGGCTGGGGCCAACGTCCTGACTTTC.

This clonotype was seen just once. The rearrangement links TRBV5-1 to TRBJ2-7; 7 bases match TRBD1. The junction had 11 bases not matched to a gene; V was cut back by 3 bases and J by 2 bases. The CDR3 covers 16 residues. Germline CDR1 and CDR2: SGHRS and YFSETQ. The CDR3 here is CASSSPTGQLTYEQYF. The CDR3 nucleotides read TGCGCCAGCAGCTCCCCCACGGGACAGTTAACCTACGAGCAGTACTTC.

This chain joins TRBV7-8 and TRBJ1-6; TRBD1 matches at 8 bases. The junction had 15 bases not matched to a gene; V was cut back by 0 bases and J by 11 bases. This CDR3 spans 18 amino acids. CDR1 is SGHVS, CDR2 FQNEAQ, per germline. The CDR3 DNA reads TGTGCCAGCAGCTTAGCGCAAATCCCAGGGGGCTTATCGACACCCCTCCACTTT. This codes for CASSLAQIPGGLSTPLHF.

CDR3 amino acids: CASSPTSGWGRNQPQHF. DNA of the CDR3: TGTGCCAGCAGCCCCACGAGTGGTTGGGGTCGCAATCAGCCCCAGCATTTT. The rearrangement links TRBV11-2 to TRBJ1-5; D remains unclear. This CDR3 contains 17 residues. Germline-derived CDR1 and CDR2 are SGHAT and FQNNGV. V was clipped by 5 bases and J by 2 bases, with 19 bases between them. Complete variable domain (other parts from reference TRBV11-2 and TRBJ1-5): EAGVAQSPRYKIIEKRQSVAFWCNPISGHATLYWYQQILGQGPKLLIQFQNNGVVDDSQLPKDRFSAERLKGVDSTLKIQPAKLEDSAVYLCASSPTSGWGRNQPQHFGDGTRLSIL.

The chain's CDR3 is CASSEQAIPGPGYYEQYF. As DNA, the CDR3 is TGTGCCAGCAGTGAACAAGCCATTCCGGGGCCCGGGTACTACGAGCAGTACTTC. This chain uses TRBV6-1 with TRBJ2-7; D possibly uses TRBD1 or TRBD2 (5 bases each). The CDR3 spans 18 residues. The germline gives CDR1 MNHNS, CDR2 SASEGT. V dropped 2 bases and J dropped 3 bases, with 23 bases sitting between them.

This clonotype showed up just a few times. CDR3 sequence (DNA): TGCGCCAGCAGCTTGTCGGTGCGGAACACTGAAGCTTTCTTT. This encodes CASSLSVRNTEAFF. V usage is TRBV5-1 and J usage is TRBJ1-1; D is uncertain. V lost 1 base, J lost 1 base, and 8 bases lay in between. CDR1 and CDR2 (germline): SGHRS, YFSETQ. The CDR3 extends over 14 amino acids.

The sample holds a few counts of this clonotype. V gene TRBV25-1 combines with J gene TRBJ1-6, with 9 bases that match TRBD1. This CDR3 contains 14 residues. V lost 6 bases, J lost 8 bases, and 5 bases stayed unmatched. Germline CDR1 is MGHDK and CDR2 is SYGVNS. The CDR3 protein is CASSRQGVDSPLHF. The CDR3 coding sequence is TGTGCCAGCAGCCGACAGGGGGTTGATTCACCCCTCCACTTT.